The T cell receptor (beta chain) described here comes from a study of B cell selection in AIRE deficiency. Regulatory T cells were sorted as CD4+CD25hiCD127low/negative. Control samples were from healthy, unrelated donors. Findings and caveats of the study: Healthy donors alone shared 30% to 35% of approximately 3,500 Treg sequences; patients alone 8.5% to 10%. About a third of healthy-shared Treg sequences were found among patient Tconv cells.

In the original processing: Pooled Tregs gave some 61,000 patient and 80,000 to 100,000 donor TCRbeta sequences. Data came from immunoSEQ multiplex PCR; TCRdb stores just in-frame clones and leaves some out. The DNA gave D and trimming, while V, J and clone size come from that table. The sample lists over 20,000 clones, approximately 91% seen once, with roughly 1.3% in the top ten. Germline V gives CDR1 WNHNN, CDR2 SYGVQD (reference sequence). The V and J ends lost 0 bases and 1 base respectively, with 12 bases between them. The CDR3 length is 16 residues. A word on this clone: Its antigen is currently unknown.

The chain recombines TRBV10-1 with TRBJ1-1; D gene unclear. Material: CD4+CD25+ Tregs sorted from PBMCs. The receptor's source is a human donor in good health. This chain's CDR3 is CASSESTPAGNTEAFF. The CDR3 DNA follows: TGCGCCAGCAGTGAGTCGACTCCGGCAGGGAACACTGAAGCTTTCTTT.